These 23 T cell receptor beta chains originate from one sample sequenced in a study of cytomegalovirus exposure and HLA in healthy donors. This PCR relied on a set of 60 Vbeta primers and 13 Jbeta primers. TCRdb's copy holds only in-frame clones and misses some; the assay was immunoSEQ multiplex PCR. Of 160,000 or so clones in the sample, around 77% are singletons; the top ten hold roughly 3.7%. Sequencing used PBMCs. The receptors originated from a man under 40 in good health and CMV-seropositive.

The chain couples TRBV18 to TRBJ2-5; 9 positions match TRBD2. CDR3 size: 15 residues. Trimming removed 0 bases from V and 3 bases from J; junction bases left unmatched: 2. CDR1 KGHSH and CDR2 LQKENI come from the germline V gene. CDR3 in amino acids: CASSPPASGEETQYF. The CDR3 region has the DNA TGTGCCAGCTCACCACCGGCTAGCGGGGAAGAGACCCAGTACTTC.

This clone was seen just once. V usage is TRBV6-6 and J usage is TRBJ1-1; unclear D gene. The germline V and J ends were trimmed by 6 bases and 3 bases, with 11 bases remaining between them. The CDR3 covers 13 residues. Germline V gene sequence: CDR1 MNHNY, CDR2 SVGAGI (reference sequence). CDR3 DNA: TGTGCCAGCAGCGGCGGGGATCACACTGAAGCTTTCTTT. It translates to CASSGGDHTEAFF.

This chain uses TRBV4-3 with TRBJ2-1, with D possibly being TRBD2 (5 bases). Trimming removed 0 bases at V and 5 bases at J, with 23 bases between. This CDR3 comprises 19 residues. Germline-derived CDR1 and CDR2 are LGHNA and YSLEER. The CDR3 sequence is CASSQDFGGLGKLNNEQFF. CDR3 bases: TGCGCCAGCAGCCAAGATTTTGGAGGCCTAGGCAAATTAAACAATGAGCAGTTCTTC.

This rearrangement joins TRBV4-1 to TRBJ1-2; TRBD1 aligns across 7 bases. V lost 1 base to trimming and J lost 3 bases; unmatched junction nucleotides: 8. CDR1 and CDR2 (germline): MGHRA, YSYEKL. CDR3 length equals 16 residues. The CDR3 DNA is TGCGCCAGCAGCCAAGGCCACGGGACAGATTACTATGGCTACACCTTC. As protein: CASSQGHGTDYYGYTF.

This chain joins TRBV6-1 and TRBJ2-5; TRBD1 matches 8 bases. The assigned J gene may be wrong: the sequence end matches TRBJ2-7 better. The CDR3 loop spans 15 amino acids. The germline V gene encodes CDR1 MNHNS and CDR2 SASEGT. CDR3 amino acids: CASSAYGQGSYEQYF. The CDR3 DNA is TGTGCCAGCAGTGCCTATGGACAGGGCTCCTACGAGCAGTACTTC.

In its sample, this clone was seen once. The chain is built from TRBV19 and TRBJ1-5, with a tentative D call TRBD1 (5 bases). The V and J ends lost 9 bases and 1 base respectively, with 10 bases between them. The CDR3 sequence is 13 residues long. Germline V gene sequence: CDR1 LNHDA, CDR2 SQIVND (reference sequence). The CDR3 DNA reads TGTGCCAGCCGGGGGGAGAGCAATCAGCCCCAGCATTTT. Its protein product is CASRGESNQPQHF.

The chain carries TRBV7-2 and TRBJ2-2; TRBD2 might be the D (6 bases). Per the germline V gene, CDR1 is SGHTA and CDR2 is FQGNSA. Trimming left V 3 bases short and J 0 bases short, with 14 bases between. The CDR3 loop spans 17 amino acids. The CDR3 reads CASSLNSGTSNTGELFF. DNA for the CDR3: TGTGCCAGCAGCTTGAACTCGGGGACTTCGAACACCGGGGAGCTGTTTTTT.

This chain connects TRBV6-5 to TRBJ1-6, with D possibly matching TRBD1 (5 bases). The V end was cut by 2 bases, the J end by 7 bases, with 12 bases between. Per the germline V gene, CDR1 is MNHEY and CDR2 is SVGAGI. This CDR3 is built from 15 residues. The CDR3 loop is CASSYRGFRNSPLHF. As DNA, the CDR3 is TGTGCCAGCAGTTACCGGGGGTTTAGGAATTCACCCCTCCACTTT.

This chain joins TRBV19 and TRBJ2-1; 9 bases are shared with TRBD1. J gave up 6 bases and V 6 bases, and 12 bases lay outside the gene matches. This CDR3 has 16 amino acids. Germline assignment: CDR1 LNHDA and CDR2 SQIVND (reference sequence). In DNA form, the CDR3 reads TGTGCCAGTAGCCATGCGGACAGGGGAGGCCTCAATGAGCAGTTCTTC. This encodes CASSHADRGGLNEQFF. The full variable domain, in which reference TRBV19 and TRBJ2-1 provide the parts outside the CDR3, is DGGITQSPKYLFRKEGQNVTLSCEQNLNHDAMYWYRQDPGQGLRLIYYSQIVNDFQKGDIAEGYSVSREKKESFPLTVTSAQKNPTAFYLCASSHADRGGLNEQFFGPGTRLTVL.

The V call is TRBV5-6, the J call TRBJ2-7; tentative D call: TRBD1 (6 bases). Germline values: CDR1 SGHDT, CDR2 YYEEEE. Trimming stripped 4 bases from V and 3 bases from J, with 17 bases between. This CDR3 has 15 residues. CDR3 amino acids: CASSKIDRHGYEQYF. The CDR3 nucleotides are TGTGCCAGCAGCAAAATAGACAGGCACGGCTACGAGCAGTACTTC. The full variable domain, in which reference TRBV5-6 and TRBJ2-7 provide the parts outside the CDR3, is DAGVTQSPTHLIKTRGQQVTLRCSPKSGHDTVSWYQQALGQGPQFIFQYYEEEERQRGNFPDRFSGHQFPNYSSELNVNALLLGDSALYLCASSKIDRHGYEQYFGPGTRLTVT.

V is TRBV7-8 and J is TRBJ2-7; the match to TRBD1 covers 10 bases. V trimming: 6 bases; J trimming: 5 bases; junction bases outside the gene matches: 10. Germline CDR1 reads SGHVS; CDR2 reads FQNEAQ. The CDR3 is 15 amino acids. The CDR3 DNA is TGTGCCAGCAGTCGCTTCGAGACAGGGGGCGACGAGCAGTACTTC. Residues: CASSRFETGGDEQYF.

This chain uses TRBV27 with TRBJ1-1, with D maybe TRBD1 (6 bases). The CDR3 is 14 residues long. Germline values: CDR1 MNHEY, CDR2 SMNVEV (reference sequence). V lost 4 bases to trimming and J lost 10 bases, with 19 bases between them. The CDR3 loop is CASSSPGVAWGAFF. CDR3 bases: TGTGCCAGCAGTTCCCCAGGGGTGGCGTGGGGAGCTTTCTTT.

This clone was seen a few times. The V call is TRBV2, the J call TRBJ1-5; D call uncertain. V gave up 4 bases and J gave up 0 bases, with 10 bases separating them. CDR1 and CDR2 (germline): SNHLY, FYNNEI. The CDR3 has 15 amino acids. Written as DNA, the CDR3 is TGTGCCAGCAGTGGAGGCAGCAATAGCAATCAGCCCCAGCATTTT. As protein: CASSGGSNSNQPQHF.

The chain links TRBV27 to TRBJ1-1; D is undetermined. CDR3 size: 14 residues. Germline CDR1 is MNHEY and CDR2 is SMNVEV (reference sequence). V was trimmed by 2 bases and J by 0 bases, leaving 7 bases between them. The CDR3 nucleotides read TGTGCCAGCAGTTTAGCCAACATGAACACTGAAGCTTTCTTT. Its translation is CASSLANMNTEAFF.

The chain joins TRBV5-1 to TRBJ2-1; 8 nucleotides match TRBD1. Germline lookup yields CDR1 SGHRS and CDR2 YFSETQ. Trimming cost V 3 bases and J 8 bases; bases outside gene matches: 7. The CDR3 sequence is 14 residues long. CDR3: CASSSEGQGDEQFF. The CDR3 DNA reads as TGCGCCAGCAGCTCCGAAGGACAGGGCGATGAGCAGTTCTTC.

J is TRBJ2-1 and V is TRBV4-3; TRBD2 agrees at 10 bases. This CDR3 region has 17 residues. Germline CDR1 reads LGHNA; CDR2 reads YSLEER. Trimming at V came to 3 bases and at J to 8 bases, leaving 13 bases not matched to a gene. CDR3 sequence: CASSQQRLAGPGDEQFF. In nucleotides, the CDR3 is TGCGCCAGCAGCCAGCAAAGACTAGCGGGTCCCGGGGATGAGCAGTTCTTC.

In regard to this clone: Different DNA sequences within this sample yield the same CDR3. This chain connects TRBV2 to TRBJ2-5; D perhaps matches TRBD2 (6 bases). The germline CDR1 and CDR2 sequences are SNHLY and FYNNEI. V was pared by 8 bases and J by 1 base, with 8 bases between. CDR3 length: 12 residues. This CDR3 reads CASVGGQETQYF. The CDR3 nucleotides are TGTGCCAGCGTGGGGGGCCAAGAGACCCAGTACTTC.

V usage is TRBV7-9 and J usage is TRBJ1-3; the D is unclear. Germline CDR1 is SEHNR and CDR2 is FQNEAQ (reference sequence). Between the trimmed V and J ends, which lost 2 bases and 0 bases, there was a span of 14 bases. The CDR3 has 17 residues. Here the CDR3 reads CASSLTSVRDSGNTIYF. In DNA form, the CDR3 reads TGTGCCAGCAGCTTAACGAGCGTCCGGGACTCTGGAAACACCATATATTTT.

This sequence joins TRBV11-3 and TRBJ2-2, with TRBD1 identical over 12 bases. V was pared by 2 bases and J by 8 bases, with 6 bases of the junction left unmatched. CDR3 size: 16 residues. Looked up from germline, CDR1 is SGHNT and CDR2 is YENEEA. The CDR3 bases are TGTGCCAGCAGCTTAACCCGGGACAGGGGGCATGGGGAGCTGTTTTTT. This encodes CASSLTRDRGHGELFF.

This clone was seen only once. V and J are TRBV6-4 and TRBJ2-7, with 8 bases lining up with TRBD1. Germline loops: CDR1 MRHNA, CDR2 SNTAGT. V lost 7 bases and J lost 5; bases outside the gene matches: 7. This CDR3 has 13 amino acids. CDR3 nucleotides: TGTGCCAGCAAGCCGGGACAGGTCAACGAGCAGTACTTC. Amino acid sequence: CASKPGQVNEQYF.

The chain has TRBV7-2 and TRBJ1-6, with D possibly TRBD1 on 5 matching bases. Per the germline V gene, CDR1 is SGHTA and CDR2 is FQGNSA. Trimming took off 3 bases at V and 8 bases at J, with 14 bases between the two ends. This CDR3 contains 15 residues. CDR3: CASSLPGVLDSPLHF. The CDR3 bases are TGTGCCAGCAGCTTGCCGGGGGTTTTAGATTCACCCCTCCACTTT.

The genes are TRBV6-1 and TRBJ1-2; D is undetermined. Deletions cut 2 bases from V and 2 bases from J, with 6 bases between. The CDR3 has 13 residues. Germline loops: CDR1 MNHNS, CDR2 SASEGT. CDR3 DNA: TGTGCCAGCAGTGAACTGGGCAACTATGGCTACACCTTC. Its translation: CASSELGNYGYTF.

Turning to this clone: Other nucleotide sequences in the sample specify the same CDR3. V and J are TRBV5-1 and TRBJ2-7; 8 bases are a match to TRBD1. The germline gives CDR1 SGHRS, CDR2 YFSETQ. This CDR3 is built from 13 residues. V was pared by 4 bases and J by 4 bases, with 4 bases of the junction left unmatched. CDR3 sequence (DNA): TGCGCCAGCAGCCCGACAGGGGAATACGAGCAGTACTTC. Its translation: CASSPTGEYEQYF.